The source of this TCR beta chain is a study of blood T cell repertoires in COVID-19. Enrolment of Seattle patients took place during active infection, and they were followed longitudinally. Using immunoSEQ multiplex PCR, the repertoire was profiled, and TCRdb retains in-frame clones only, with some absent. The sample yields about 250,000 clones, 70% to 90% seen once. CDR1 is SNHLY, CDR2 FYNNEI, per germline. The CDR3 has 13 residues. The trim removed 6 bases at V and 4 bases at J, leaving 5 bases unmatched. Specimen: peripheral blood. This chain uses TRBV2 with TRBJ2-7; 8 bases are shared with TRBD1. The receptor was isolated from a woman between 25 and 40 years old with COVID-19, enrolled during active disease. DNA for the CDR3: TGTGCCAGCAGAGGACAGGGTTCGTACGAGCAGTACGTC. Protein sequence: CASRGQGSYEQYV.